The 25 T cell receptor beta chains below all came from one sample that was sequenced in a study of T cell changes during pregnancy in multiple sclerosis. Only in-frame clones appear in the TCRdb table, and some are missing; sequencing was by immunoSEQ multiplex PCR. The sample carries roughly 110,000 clones, about 90% recorded once. The sample consisted of peripheral blood, taken before pregnancy. The receptors come from a female donor with multiple sclerosis, enrolled in a pregnancy study.

In this sample, this clone turned up once. At one end, the junction sequence differs from germline, possibly due to a read error. This chain links TRBV13 with TRBJ2-3, with 9 bases matching TRBD1. This CDR3 region has 15 residues. Per germline, CDR1 PRHDT and CDR2 FYEKMQ (reference sequence). The CDR3 nucleotides read TGTGCCAGCAGCCGAACATTCCCGGGGACAGGGACTACCCTTTTT. Translation gives CASSRTFPGTGTTLF.

The chain joins TRBV5-6 to TRBJ1-1; possibly TRBD1 for D (5 bases). V gave up 4 bases and J gave up 1 base, with 20 bases separating them. From germline, CDR1 is SGHDT and CDR2 YYEEEE. The CDR3 runs to 17 residues. The CDR3 is CASSPGSGGFWNTEAFF. CDR3 DNA: TGTGCCAGCAGCCCCGGAAGTGGGGGGTTTTGGAACACTGAAGCTTTCTTT. Drawing the rest from reference TRBV5-6 and TRBJ1-1, the complete variable domain is DAGVTQSPTHLIKTRGQQVTLRCSPKSGHDTVSWYQQALGQGPQFIFQYYEEEERQRGNFPDRFSGHQFPNYSSELNVNALLLGDSALYLCASSPGSGGFWNTEAFFGQGTRLTVV.

The CDR3 DNA sequence: TGTGCCAGCAGCAGGACACAGGGGAGTGGATTCAGGAATTCACCCCTCCACTTT. This sequence encodes CASSRTQGSGFRNSPLHF. The rearrangement joins TRBV7-8 to TRBJ1-6; 7 bases map to TRBD1. The junction had 17 bases not matched to a gene; V was cut back by 5 bases and J by 7 bases. Germline loops: CDR1 SGHVS, CDR2 FQNEAQ. The CDR3 covers 18 residues.

The V call is TRBV9, the J call TRBJ1-6, with 9 bases identical to TRBD1. Trimming took 4 bases from V and 10 from J; bases not matched to a gene: 6. The CDR3 runs 14 residues. The V gene's germline CDR1 is SGDLS and CDR2 YYNGEE. In DNA, the CDR3 is TGTGCCAGCAGCATCGGACAGGGGCGATCACCCCTCCACTTT. Its protein product is CASSIGQGRSPLHF.

The chain uses TRBV19 and TRBJ2-7; a possible D gene is TRBD1 (6 bases). V was shortened by 1 base and J by 6 bases, with 13 bases between the two germline ends. From germline, CDR1 is LNHDA and CDR2 SQIVND (reference sequence). The CDR3 contains 14 residues. The CDR3 here is CASSIAQGIGEQYF. DNA for the CDR3: TGTGCCAGTAGTATAGCACAGGGTATAGGCGAGCAGTACTTC.

The CDR3, as DNA: TGTGCCAGCAGCACAGGGAATGGCCATAATTCACCCCTCCACTTT. This translates into CASSTGNGHNSPLHF. V is TRBV7-9 and J is TRBJ1-6; D is perhaps TRBD1 (6 bases). With 5 bases removed from V and 5 bases from J, the gap between germline ends came to 13 bases. The CDR3 has 15 amino acids. Germline V gene sequence: CDR1 SEHNR, CDR2 FQNEAQ (reference sequence).

This chain connects TRBV11-2 to TRBJ2-1, with D possibly matching TRBD1 (6 bases). Looked up from germline, CDR1 is SGHAT and CDR2 is FQNNGV. V was shortened by 6 bases and J by 7 bases, with 13 bases between the two germline ends. The CDR3 is made up of 13 amino acids. As DNA, the CDR3 is TGTGCCAGCAGTTCAAACAGGGATAATGAGCAGTTCTTC. Amino acid sequence: CASSSNRDNEQFF.

J is TRBJ2-5 and V is TRBV5-4; 9 bases map to TRBD2. CDR1 is SGHNT and CDR2 is YYREEE in the germline V gene (reference sequence). V gave up 7 bases and J gave up 4 bases; unmatched junction bases: 11. CDR3 length: 15 amino acids. CDR3 residues: CASGREGAGGETQYF. As DNA, the CDR3 is TGTGCCAGCGGGAGAGAGGGAGCGGGAGGAGAGACCCAGTACTTC.

In regard to this clone: The same CDR3 also results from other DNA sequences found in this sample. This chain connects TRBV7-9 to TRBJ1-5, with 7 bases matching TRBD1. Per the germline V gene, CDR1 is SEHNR and CDR2 is FQNEAQ (reference sequence). The CDR3 is 14 amino acids. The trim removed 5 bases at V and 3 bases at J, leaving 4 bases unmatched. The CDR3 loop is CASSAGQINQPQHF. In DNA, the CDR3 is TGTGCCAGCAGCGCGGGACAGATCAATCAGCCCCAGCATTTT.

V gene TRBV30 combines with J gene TRBJ2-7; tentatively, D is TRBD1 (7 bases). This CDR3 contains 13 residues. Per germline, CDR1 GTSNPN and CDR2 SVGIG (reference sequence). V lost 5 bases to trimming and J lost 7 bases, with 18 bases between them. CDR3 DNA: TGTGCCTGGGGAGGGGGCGTTGGTCGGGAGCAGTACTTC. The encoded protein is CAWGGGVGREQYF. Supplemented by reference TRBV30 and TRBJ2-7, the full variable domain reads SQTIHQWPATLVQPVGSPLSLECTVEGTSNPNLYWYRQAAGRGLQLLFYSVGIGQISSEVPQNLSASRPQDRQFILSSKKLLLSDSGFYLCAWGGGVGREQYFGPGTRLTVT.

The V gene is TRBV5-1, the J gene TRBJ2-5, with TRBD2 as a possible D gene (5 bases). The V gene lost 1 base and the J gene lost 5 bases, with 9 bases spanning the gap. Germline V gene lookup returns CDR1 SGHRS and CDR2 YFSETQ. CDR3 length equals 13 residues. The CDR3 spells CASSLFGEETQYF. The CDR3 DNA reads TGCGCCAGCAGCTTGTTCGGGGAGGAGACCCAGTACTTC.

Only one count was recorded for this clone. V and J are TRBV18 and TRBJ1-5; 9 nucleotides line up with TRBD1. CDR3 length: 14 residues. Per the germline V gene, CDR1 is KGHSH and CDR2 is LQKENI. Trimming took 6 bases from V and 7 from J; bases not matched to a gene: 7. This CDR3 is CASSLRTGEQPQHF. The CDR3 DNA follows: TGTGCCAGCTCGCTCCGGACAGGGGAACAGCCCCAGCATTTT.

The chain has TRBV19 and TRBJ2-7, with D perhaps TRBD2 (5 bases). CDR3 length: 16 amino acids. Looked up from germline, CDR1 is LNHDA and CDR2 is SQIVND (reference sequence). V shed 10 bases and J shed 0 bases, with 22 bases lying between them. The CDR3 DNA sequence: TGTGCCACCAAAGGCCGGGCGGGCTACGGCTCCTACGAGCAGTACTTC. Its translation is CATKGRAGYGSYEQYF.

The V and J genes are TRBV5-6 and TRBJ2-1; D remains ambiguous. Germline V CDR1 and CDR2: SGHDT, YYEEEE. V was cut by 2 bases and J by 12 bases, with 18 bases left in between. The CDR3 covers 14 residues. The DNA for the CDR3 is TGTGCCAGCAGCTTCTTGACATTCTCGTTGGGGCAGTTCTTC. As protein: CASSFLTFSLGQFF.

V and J are TRBV14 and TRBJ1-2, with D maybe TRBD1 (5 bases). Trimming stripped 0 bases from V and 8 bases from J, with 16 bases between. This CDR3 is 15 amino acids long. Germline V CDR1 and CDR2: SGHDN, FVKESK. In DNA, the CDR3 is TGTGCCAGCAGCCAAGATAGTCGCGGGGCTAACGGCTACACCTTC. Translation: CASSQDSRGANGYTF.

V is TRBV28 and J is TRBJ2-1, with TRBD2 as a possible D gene (5 bases). The V gene lost 5 bases and the J gene lost 4 bases, with 12 bases spanning the gap. The length of the CDR3 is 14 residues. CDR1 MDHEN and CDR2 SYDVKM come from the germline V gene. CDR3 DNA sequence: TGTGCCAGCAGTCCCGACTACGCGTACAATGAGCAGTTCTTC. Its translation is CASSPDYAYNEQFF.

The chain combines TRBV7-9 with TRBJ1-4, with TRBD1 matching 8 bases. CDR1 SEHNR and CDR2 FQNEAQ come from the germline V gene (reference sequence). After removal of 4 bases from V and 8 bases from J, the junction contained 6 bases not matched to a gene. The CDR3 totals 14 residues. This chain's CDR3 is CASSSTTGAEKLFF. CDR3 DNA: TGTGCCAGCAGCTCGACGACAGGGGCAGAAAAACTGTTTTTT.

The chain is built from TRBV2 and TRBJ1-1; TRBD1 matches at 7 bases. This CDR3 is 13 amino acids long. Unmatched junction bases numbered 1, after V lost 6 bases and J lost 0 bases. From germline, CDR1 is SNHLY and CDR2 FYNNEI. CDR3 in DNA: TGTGCCAGCAGGGGACAGATGAACACTGAAGCTTTCTTT. Translating gives CASRGQMNTEAFF.

The chain carries TRBV21-1 and TRBJ1-2; the tabulated D call, TRBD1, remains unverified against the DNA. TRBV21-1 is described as a pseudogene. CDR3 size: 14 residues. The CDR3 spells CASSKRGGYYGYTF. The CDR3 nucleotides read TGTGCCAGCAGCAAAAGGGGCGGATACTATGGCTACACCTTC.

The CDR3 protein is CASSIDGSKGQLAKNIQYF. The CDR3 DNA is TGTGCCAGTAGTATAGACGGTTCGAAGGGACAGCTAGCCAAAAACATTCAGTACTTC. The V and J genes are TRBV19 and TRBJ2-4; TRBD1 agrees at 7 bases. Germline CDR1 reads LNHDA; CDR2 reads SQIVND (reference sequence). V dropped 0 bases and J dropped 0; count of bases not matched to a gene: 11. The CDR3 runs 19 residues.

The V call is TRBV9, the J call TRBJ1-2, with 7 bases matching TRBD1. Trimming at V came to 4 bases and at J to 2 bases, leaving 8 bases not matched to a gene. Germline lookup yields CDR1 SGDLS and CDR2 YYNGEE. The CDR3 has 15 amino acids. CDR3 sequence reads: CASSPSGTENYGYTF. The CDR3 DNA follows: TGTGCCAGCAGCCCTTCCGGGACAGAGAACTATGGCTACACCTTC.

The chain joins TRBV5-1 to TRBJ2-2; 8 bases fit TRBD1. The CDR3 has 18 amino acids. The V segment lost 6 bases and the J segment 0 bases; nucleotides outside the gene matches: 13. CDR1 is SGHRS and CDR2 is YFSETQ in the germline V gene. CDR3 DNA sequence: TGCGCCAGCACCACAAGGACAGGGAACATCGCGAACACCGGGGAGCTGTTTTTT. It translates to CASTTRTGNIANTGELFF.

The chain employs TRBV4-1 and TRBJ2-5, with D unresolved. The germline V gene has CDR1 MGHRA and CDR2 YSYEKL. V lost 0 bases, J lost 5 bases, and 10 bases lay in between. The CDR3 totals 14 residues. The CDR3 region is CASSQETGEETQYF. In DNA, the CDR3 is TGCGCCAGCAGCCAAGAAACCGGAGAGGAGACCCAGTACTTC.

The rearrangement uses TRBV6-5 and TRBJ1-2; D is unresolved. V lost 6 bases and J lost 7, with 18 bases in between. There are 14 residues in the CDR3. Germline CDR1 MNHEY, CDR2 SVGAGI. The DNA for the CDR3 is TGTGCCAGCAGGAGGTGGACGGGAGGCTTTGGCTACACCTTC. Protein product: CASRRWTGGFGYTF.

The chain carries TRBV7-9 and TRBJ2-2; TRBD2 might be the D (6 bases). There are 17 residues in the CDR3. CDR1 SEHNR and CDR2 FQNEAQ come from the germline V gene (reference sequence). Trimming shortened V by 2 bases and J by 1 base, and 14 bases separated the two germline ends. The CDR3 sequence is CASSLSSSVWNTGELFF. Written as DNA, the CDR3 is TGTGCCAGCAGCTTATCCTCTAGCGTCTGGAACACCGGGGAGCTGTTTTTT.